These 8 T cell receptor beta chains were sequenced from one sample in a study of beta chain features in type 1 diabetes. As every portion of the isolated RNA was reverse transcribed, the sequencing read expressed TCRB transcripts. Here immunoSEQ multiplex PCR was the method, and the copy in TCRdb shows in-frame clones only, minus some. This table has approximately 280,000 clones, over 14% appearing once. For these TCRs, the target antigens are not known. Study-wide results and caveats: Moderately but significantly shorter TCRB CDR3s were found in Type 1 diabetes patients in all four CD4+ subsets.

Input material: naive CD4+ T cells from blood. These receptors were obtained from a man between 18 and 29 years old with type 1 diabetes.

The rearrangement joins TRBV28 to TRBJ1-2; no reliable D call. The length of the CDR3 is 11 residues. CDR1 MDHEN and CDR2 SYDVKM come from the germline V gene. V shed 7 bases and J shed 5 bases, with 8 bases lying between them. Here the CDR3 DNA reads TGTGCCAGCACCGATAGATATGGCTACACCTTC. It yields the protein CASTDRYGYTF.

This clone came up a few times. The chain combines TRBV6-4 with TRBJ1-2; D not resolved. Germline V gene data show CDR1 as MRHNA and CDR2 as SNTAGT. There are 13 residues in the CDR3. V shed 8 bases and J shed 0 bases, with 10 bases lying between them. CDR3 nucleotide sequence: TGTGCCAGCCCCCGGGAGCCTAACTATGGCTACACCTTC. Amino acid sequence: CASPREPNYGYTF.

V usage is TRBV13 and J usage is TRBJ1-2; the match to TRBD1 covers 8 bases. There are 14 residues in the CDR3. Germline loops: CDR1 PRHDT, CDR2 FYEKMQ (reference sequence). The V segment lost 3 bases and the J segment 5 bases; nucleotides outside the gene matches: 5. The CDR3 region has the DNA TGTGCCAGCAGCTTGACAGGGGTTAGGTATGGCTACACCTTC. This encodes CASSLTGVRYGYTF.

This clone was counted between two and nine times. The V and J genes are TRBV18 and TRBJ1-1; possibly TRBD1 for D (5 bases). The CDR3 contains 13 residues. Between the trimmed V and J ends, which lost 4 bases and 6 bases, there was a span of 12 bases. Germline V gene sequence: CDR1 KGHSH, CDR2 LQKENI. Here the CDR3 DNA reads TGTGCCAGCTCACTGACAGACTCGGCTGAAGCTTTCTTT. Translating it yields CASSLTDSAEAFF.

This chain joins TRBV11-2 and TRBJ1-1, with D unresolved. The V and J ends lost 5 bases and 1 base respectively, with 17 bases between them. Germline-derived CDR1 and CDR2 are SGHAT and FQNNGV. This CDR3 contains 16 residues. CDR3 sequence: CASSRGRGGRNTEAFF. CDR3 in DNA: TGTGCCAGCAGCCGCGGGCGGGGAGGAAGGAACACTGAAGCTTTCTTT.

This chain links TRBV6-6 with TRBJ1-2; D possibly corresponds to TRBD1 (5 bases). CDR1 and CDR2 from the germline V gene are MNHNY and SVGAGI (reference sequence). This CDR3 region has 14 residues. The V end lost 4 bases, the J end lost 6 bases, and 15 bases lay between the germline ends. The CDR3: CASSLSGHGNGYTF. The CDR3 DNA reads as TGTGCCAGCAGTTTATCAGGGCACGGCAATGGCTACACCTTC.

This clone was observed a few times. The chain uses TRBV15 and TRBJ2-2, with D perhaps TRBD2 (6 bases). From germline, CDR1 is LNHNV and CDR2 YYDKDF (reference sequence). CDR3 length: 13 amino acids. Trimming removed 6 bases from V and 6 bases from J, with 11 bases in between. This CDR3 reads CATRFGEAGELFF. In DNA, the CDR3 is TGTGCCACCAGGTTTGGGGAGGCCGGGGAGCTGTTTTTT.

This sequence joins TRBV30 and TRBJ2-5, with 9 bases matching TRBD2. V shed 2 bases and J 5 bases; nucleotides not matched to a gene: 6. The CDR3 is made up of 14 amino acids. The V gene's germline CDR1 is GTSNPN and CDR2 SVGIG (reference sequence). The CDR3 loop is CAWSFSGGGETQYF. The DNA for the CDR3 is TGTGCCTGGAGTTTTAGCGGGGGAGGTGAGACCCAGTACTTC.